Sequencing of this T cell receptor (beta chain) was carried out in a study of cytomegalovirus exposure and HLA in healthy donors. General study points: It was shown in a later analysis that HLA-associated TCR beta chains were more clonally expanded than other, equally common chains. Cytomegalovirus status was reportedly diagnosed by the classifier with high sensitivity and specificity. There were approximately 150 TCR beta chains listed as cytomegalovirus-associated.

With regard to this clone: Its antigen is currently unknown.

The PCR was carried out with 60 Vbeta primers and 13 Jbeta primers. Methods used by the authors: An analysis that came later counted some 85 million unique TCR beta chains, approximately 11 million shared. Sequenced by immunoSEQ multiplex PCR; TCRdb stores in-frame clones only, minus some. The DNA gave D and trimming, while V, J and clone size come from that table. The repertoire holds about 160,000 clones, with roughly 85% as singletons. Germline assignment: CDR1 SGHVS and CDR2 FQNEAQ. The CDR3 runs 14 residues. Trimming shortened V by 5 bases and J by 0 bases, and 7 bases separated the two germline ends.

This TCR was recovered from a man aged 18 to 35 in good health and CMV-seropositive. J is TRBJ1-4 and V is TRBV7-8; D not certain. The sample comprised PBMCs. CDR3 protein: CASSPIATNEKLFF. In DNA form, the CDR3 reads TGTGCCAGCAGCCCCATTGCAACTAATGAAAAACTGTTTTTT.